The 28 T cell receptor beta chains reported below all come from one sample, sequenced in a study of post-analysis software for immune sequencing data. Study observations and caveats: In patients, about 5 TRBV segments were more frequent than in controls, with TRBV5-6, TRBV5-1 and TRBV20-1 among them.

The antigens these receptors bind are not known. Unique molecular identifiers were built into the TCR beta cDNA libraries. MiXCR, applied by TCRdb to the PCR reads, yields one record per CDR3 protein. The sample holds hundreds of thousands of distinct CDR3 sequences, approximately 53% seen once. Sequenced sample: blood. Every receptor here comes from a girl aged 5 to 17 with multiple sclerosis.

The rearrangement uses TRBV7-9 and TRBJ2-1, with no clear D. The J call is uncertain, as TRBJ2-7 better fits the DNA end. The CDR3 runs to 15 residues. Germline V gene lookup returns CDR1 SEHNR and CDR2 FQNEAQ (reference sequence). The CDR3 bases are TGTGCCAGCAGCTTACAGCGCCGCTCCTACAATGAGCAGTACTTC. As protein: CASSLQRRSYNEQYF.

This clonotype was observed a few times. The CDR3 coding sequence is TGTGCCAGCAGCCCTATCCGGGACAGGGGCTACGAGCAGTACTTC. This encodes CASSPIRDRGYEQYF. This chain links TRBV5-6 with TRBJ2-7, with 10 bases identical to TRBD1. V lost 4 bases to trimming and J lost 3 bases; unmatched junction nucleotides: 7. This CDR3 has 15 amino acids. Germline loops: CDR1 SGHDT, CDR2 YYEEEE.

CDR3 nucleotide sequence: TGCAGTCCCTCCGTTGGGGATACGCAGTATTTT. It encodes CSPSVGDTQYF. The chain uses TRBV20-1 and TRBJ2-3; no clear D gene. Deletions cut 8 bases from V and 6 bases from J, with 12 bases between. Germline lookup yields CDR1 DFQATT and CDR2 SNEGSKA (reference sequence). The CDR3 extends over 11 amino acids.

In this sample, this clonotype turned up once. The chain joins TRBV21-1 to TRBJ2-1; whether TRBD1, the table's D call, matches the DNA was not checked. TRBV21-1 is listed as a pseudogene. The CDR3 is made up of 16 amino acids. The CDR3 DNA is TGTGCCAGCAGCAAAGCGCGAGACAGGGGGACCAATGAGCAGTTCTTC. Encoded protein: CASSKARDRGTNEQFF.

The V gene is TRBV3-1, the J gene TRBJ2-1, with D possibly matching TRBD2 (6 bases). This CDR3 region has 15 residues. V lost 0 bases, J lost 13 bases, and 19 bases lay in between. CDR1 is LGHDT and CDR2 is YNNKEL in the germline V gene (reference sequence). The CDR3 loop reads CASSQEFQTRETQFF. In nucleotides, the CDR3 is TGTGCCAGCAGCCAAGAGTTTCAGACACGGGAGACCCAGTTCTTC.

The CDR3 nucleotides read TGCGCCAGCAGCCTAGAACAGGGGCGTTATGGCTACACCTTC. Its protein is CASSLEQGRYGYTF. The chain links TRBV5-1 to TRBJ1-2; 7 nucleotides align to TRBD1. The CDR3 is made up of 14 amino acids. V was clipped by 4 bases and J by 5 bases; unmatched bases: 8. The germline V gene encodes CDR1 SGHRS and CDR2 YFSETQ.

This clonotype showed up just a few times. The genes are TRBV20-1 and TRBJ2-1; unclear D gene. CDR3 length equals 15 residues. Trimming removed 5 bases from V and 2 bases from J, with 16 bases in between. CDR1 is DFQATT, CDR2 SNEGSKA, per germline (reference sequence). The CDR3 spells CSAPTWADPYNEQFF. CDR3 bases: TGCAGTGCTCCCACCTGGGCGGACCCCTACAATGAGCAGTTCTTC.

The chain carries TRBV27 and TRBJ2-7, with D unresolved. The CDR3 totals 16 residues. Germline-derived CDR1 and CDR2 are MNHEY and SMNVEV (reference sequence). Trimming cost V 5 bases and J 3 bases, with 20 bases left between them. CDR3 sequence (DNA): TGTGCCAGCAGTCCTCGTTCCGGGCTTTCCATCTACGAGCAGTACTTC. It yields the protein CASSPRSGLSIYEQYF.

The rearrangement uses TRBV29-1 and TRBJ1-2; D possibly corresponds to TRBD1 (5 bases). CDR1 is SQVTM, CDR2 ANQGSEA, per germline. V was pared by 3 bases and J by 5 bases, with 10 bases between. This CDR3 has 12 amino acids. CDR3 sequence (DNA): TGCAGCGTTGAGGGGAGGGGTTATGGCTACACCTTC. Its translation: CSVEGRGYGYTF.

This clonotype has just a few counts. The chain joins TRBV6-4 to TRBJ2-2, with D possibly being TRBD1 (6 bases). V was trimmed by 6 bases and J by 4 bases, leaving 12 bases between them. Germline lookup yields CDR1 MRHNA and CDR2 SNTAGT. The CDR3 extends over 14 amino acids. DNA of the CDR3: TGTGCCAGCAGCGCAGGGGTCGGCACCGGGGAGCTGTTTTTT. The encoded protein is CASSAGVGTGELFF.

This clonotype was seen more than once but under ten times. The chain couples TRBV15 to TRBJ2-5; 10 nucleotides match TRBD2. Looked up from germline, CDR1 is LNHNV and CDR2 is YYDKDF (reference sequence). The CDR3 runs to 15 residues. Trimming at V came to 5 bases and at J to 8 bases, leaving 11 bases not matched to a gene. The CDR3 nucleotides read TGTGCCACCAGCGGATACGGGACTAGCGCGTTAACCCAGTACTTC. Amino acid sequence: CATSGYGTSALTQYF. Using reference TRBV15 and TRBJ2-5 for the parts outside the CDR3, the full variable domain is DAMVIQNPRYQVTQFGKPVTLSCSQTLNHNVMYWYQQKSSQAPKLLFHYYDKDFNNEADTPDNFQSRRPNTSFCFLDIRSPGLGDTAMYLCATSGYGTSALTQYFGPGTRLLVL.

This clonotype was seen a few times. V is TRBV5-1 and J is TRBJ2-7; D is possibly TRBD1 (5 bases). This CDR3 has 14 residues. CDR1 is SGHRS, CDR2 YFSETQ, per germline. V was pared by 4 bases and J by 7 bases, with 18 bases between. CDR3 sequence (DNA): TGCGCCAGCAGCGACACAGGCGGCGTGGGAGAGCAGTACTTC. Translating gives CASSDTGGVGEQYF.

This clonotype was seen more than once but under ten times. The V call is TRBV6-5, the J call TRBJ2-3; the match to TRBD1 covers 7 bases. Germline CDR1 reads MNHEY; CDR2 reads SVGAGI. V gave up 4 bases and J gave up 6 bases; unmatched junction bases: 10. This CDR3 spans 15 amino acids. CDR3 sequence (DNA): TGTGCCAGCAGTTCCAGAGGGGGCCTAGGGGATACGCAGTATTTT. The encoded protein is CASSSRGGLGDTQYF.

The chain is built from TRBV28 and TRBJ1-5, with D possibly being TRBD1 (5 bases). The CDR3 totals 16 residues. Germline V gene data show CDR1 as MDHEN and CDR2 as SYDVKM. V was pared by 5 bases and J by 3 bases, with 17 bases between. In DNA, the CDR3 is TGTGCCAGCAGTCCCTCGTGGAGGGGCTCCAATCAGCCCCAGCATTTT. This sequence encodes CASSPSWRGSNQPQHF.

V and J are TRBV6-5 and TRBJ1-1; unclear D gene. This CDR3 is built from 13 residues. V lost 0 bases, J lost 6 bases, and 8 bases lay in between. The germline V gene has CDR1 MNHEY and CDR2 SVGAGI. CDR3 coding DNA: TGTGCCAGCAGTTACTCGAGGCTGTCTGAAGCTTTCTTT. Its translation is CASSYSRLSEAFF.

The rearrangement joins TRBV5-1 to TRBJ2-3; no clear D. Germline assignment: CDR1 SGHRS and CDR2 YFSETQ. The CDR3 extends over 14 amino acids. V was cut by 0 bases and J by 5 bases, with 10 bases left in between. CDR3 sequence (DNA): TGCGCCAGCAGCTTGGAACAGTTCGTAGATACGCAGTATTTT. Its translation is CASSLEQFVDTQYF.

The V gene is TRBV7-3, the J gene TRBJ2-1, with a weak D call TRBD2 (5 bases). Trimming pared 3 bases from V and 1 base from J, leaving 10 bases between. The germline V gene encodes CDR1 SGHTA and CDR2 FQGTGA. CDR3 length: 15 amino acids. As DNA, the CDR3 is TGTGCCAGCAGCTTTTTGGGAGTATCCTACAATGAGCAGTTCTTC. Translated: CASSFLGVSYNEQFF.

V and J are TRBV7-2 and TRBJ2-5, with D perhaps TRBD1 (6 bases). The V gene lost 1 base and the J gene lost 5 bases, with 14 bases spanning the gap. Germline CDR1 and CDR2: SGHTA and FQGNSA. This CDR3 is built from 15 residues. The DNA of the CDR3 is TGTGCCAGCAGCTTAGAGGGACACCGTGGGGAGACCCAGTACTTC. It codes for CASSLEGHRGETQYF.

V is TRBV27 and J is TRBJ2-1, with 7 bases fitting TRBD2. CDR3 length: 15 amino acids. Trimming took 3 bases from V and 4 from J; bases not matched to a gene: 6. Per the germline V gene, CDR1 is MNHEY and CDR2 is SMNVEV (reference sequence). CDR3 region: CASSLRWEGYNEQFF. CDR3 nucleotide sequence: TGTGCCAGCAGTTTGCGGTGGGAGGGATACAATGAGCAGTTCTTC.

This clonotype has a handful of counts. The chain employs TRBV3-1 and TRBJ2-3, with 11 bases identical to TRBD2. The CDR3 is 16 residues long. The V segment lost 5 bases and the J segment 3 bases; nucleotides outside the gene matches: 7. Germline values: CDR1 LGHDT, CDR2 YNNKEL (reference sequence). The CDR3: CASSDRLAGTTDTQYF. The CDR3 bases are TGTGCCAGCAGCGACAGACTAGCGGGAACAACAGATACGCAGTATTTT.

This clonotype was seen only once. The J gene is TRBJ2-3, the V gene TRBV29-1, with D unclear. V gave up 3 bases and J gave up 1 base, with 14 bases separating them. CDR1 SQVTM and CDR2 ANQGSEA come from the germline V gene. The CDR3 covers 15 residues. CDR3 in amino acids: CSVDYRGSRTDTQYF. CDR3 DNA sequence: TGCAGCGTTGATTATCGTGGCAGTCGCACAGATACGCAGTATTTT.

The gene calls are TRBV4-1 and TRBJ1-5; 9 bases match TRBD1. CDR1 is MGHRA and CDR2 is YSYEKL in the germline V gene. The CDR3 is 16 residues long. With 3 bases clipped from V and 3 bases from J, the junction kept 6 bases outside the gene matches. This CDR3 is CASSQAGTGPNQPQHF. The CDR3 DNA reads as TGCGCCAGCAGCCAGGCCGGGACAGGGCCCAATCAGCCCCAGCATTTT.

V usage is TRBV27 and J usage is TRBJ1-2, with D possibly TRBD1 on 5 matching bases. V was clipped by 6 bases and J by 8 bases, with 16 bases between them. The CDR3 loop spans 13 amino acids. Germline V gene sequence: CDR1 MNHEY, CDR2 SMNVEV (reference sequence). The CDR3 bases are TGTGCCAGCAGCACCCTTGAGGGGACCGGCTACACCTTC. Translation gives CASSTLEGTGYTF.

This clonotype came up many times. One end of the junction fails to match germline, which may point to a read error. The gene calls are TRBV5-1 and TRBJ2-1, with TRBD1 matching over 8 bases. Germline values: CDR1 SGHRS, CDR2 YFSETQ. This CDR3 contains 13 residues. CDR3 loop: CASSLTGGNEQFF. DNA of the CDR3: TGTGCCAGCAGCCTTACAGGGGGCAATGAGCAGTTCTTC.

The J gene is TRBJ1-2, the V gene TRBV6-5; D is unresolved. This CDR3 comprises 13 residues. Germline V CDR1 and CDR2: MNHEY, SVGAGI. The germline V and J ends were trimmed by 4 bases and 8 bases, with 14 bases remaining between them. This CDR3 reads CASSSQESRGYTF. The CDR3 coding sequence is TGTGCCAGCAGTTCTCAGGAGTCGAGAGGCTACACCTTC.

The rearrangement joins TRBV20-1 to TRBJ2-5; D is unclear. CDR3 length: 14 residues. The germline gives CDR1 DFQATT, CDR2 SNEGSKA (reference sequence). V lost 0 bases and J 0 bases, leaving 8 bases between the germline ends. The CDR3 sequence: CSARDLRNQETQYF. The CDR3 nucleotides are TGCAGTGCTAGAGATCTCCGCAACCAAGAGACCCAGTACTTC.

This clonotype has more than one count but fewer than ten. The rearrangement joins TRBV29-1 to TRBJ2-4; 8 bases line up with TRBD2. The closer fit of TRBJ2-5 to the DNA end suggests the J call may be wrong. The CDR3 extends over 13 amino acids. Germline V lookup: CDR1 SQVTM, CDR2 ANQGSEA. The CDR3 DNA follows: TGCAGCGTGCAACTAGCGGCACAAGAGACCCAGTACTTC. As protein: CSVQLAAQETQYF.

The V and J genes are TRBV29-1 and TRBJ2-6, with D unclear. From germline, CDR1 is SQVTM and CDR2 ANQGSEA. Trimming removed 4 bases from V and 1 base from J, with 8 bases in between. The CDR3 is made up of 14 amino acids. For the CDR3, the DNA is TGCAGCGTTGGCTTGGGGTCTGGGGCCAACGTCCTGACTTTC. Encoded protein: CSVGLGSGANVLTF.